The present T cell receptor beta chain was sequenced within a study of T cells in Graves' hyperthyroidism and ophthalmopathy. Study-wide findings and caveats: In the blood, most expanded thyroid clonotypes above 0.001 appeared as well.

RNA transcripts served as the template for amplifying TCR beta CDR3 regions. First-round RT-PCR of the TCR CDR3 relied on the HTBI primer set. TCRdb analysed the multiplex PCR reads with MiXCR anew, one entry per CDR3 protein. The data show under 450,000 distinct CDR3 sequences, approximately 14% seen once. The CDR3 runs to 10 residues. The sample holds many counts of this clonotype. No antigen is known for it. What was sequenced was blood. The receptor was derived from a woman under 30 with Graves' hyperthyroidism. J is TRBJ2-7 and V is TRBV12-3 or TRBV12-4; D is undetermined. In DNA, the CDR3 is TGTGCAGACTTAAAGGCCGAGCAGTACTTC. Its protein is CADLKAEQYF.